The source of this TCR beta chain is a study of cytomegalovirus exposure and HLA in healthy donors. Study as a whole: A preliminary data release comprised 80 million or so unique TCRs obtained from HLA-typed donors. General observations from the study: Across donors, sequencing depth was assumed by presence/absence analyses to be roughly uniform. In terms of immune exposure information, only CMV serostatus was available. Within an earlier analysis, most TCR beta V segments proved productive either about 90% or about 30% of the time.

In regard to this clone: Its cognate antigen is unknown.

PCR involved 60 Vbeta and 13 Jbeta primers. TCRdb keeps only in-frame clones here, not all; method: immunoSEQ multiplex PCR. The sample comprises 100,000 to 150,000 clones, around 73% of which are singletons, and 1.5% rests with the top ten. Per germline, CDR1 LGHNA and CDR2 YSLEER. Trimming removed 0 bases from V and 5 bases from J, with 10 bases in between. The CDR3 spans 14 residues. This clonotype was sampled from a female donor in good health and CMV-seronegative. The rearrangement links TRBV4-3 to TRBJ1-2; D possibly corresponds to TRBD1 (5 bases). Specimen: PBMCs. The CDR3 DNA sequence: TGCGCCAGCAGCCAAGAGGGGCTGGGTTATGGCTACACCTTC. Amino acids: CASSQEGLGYGYTF.